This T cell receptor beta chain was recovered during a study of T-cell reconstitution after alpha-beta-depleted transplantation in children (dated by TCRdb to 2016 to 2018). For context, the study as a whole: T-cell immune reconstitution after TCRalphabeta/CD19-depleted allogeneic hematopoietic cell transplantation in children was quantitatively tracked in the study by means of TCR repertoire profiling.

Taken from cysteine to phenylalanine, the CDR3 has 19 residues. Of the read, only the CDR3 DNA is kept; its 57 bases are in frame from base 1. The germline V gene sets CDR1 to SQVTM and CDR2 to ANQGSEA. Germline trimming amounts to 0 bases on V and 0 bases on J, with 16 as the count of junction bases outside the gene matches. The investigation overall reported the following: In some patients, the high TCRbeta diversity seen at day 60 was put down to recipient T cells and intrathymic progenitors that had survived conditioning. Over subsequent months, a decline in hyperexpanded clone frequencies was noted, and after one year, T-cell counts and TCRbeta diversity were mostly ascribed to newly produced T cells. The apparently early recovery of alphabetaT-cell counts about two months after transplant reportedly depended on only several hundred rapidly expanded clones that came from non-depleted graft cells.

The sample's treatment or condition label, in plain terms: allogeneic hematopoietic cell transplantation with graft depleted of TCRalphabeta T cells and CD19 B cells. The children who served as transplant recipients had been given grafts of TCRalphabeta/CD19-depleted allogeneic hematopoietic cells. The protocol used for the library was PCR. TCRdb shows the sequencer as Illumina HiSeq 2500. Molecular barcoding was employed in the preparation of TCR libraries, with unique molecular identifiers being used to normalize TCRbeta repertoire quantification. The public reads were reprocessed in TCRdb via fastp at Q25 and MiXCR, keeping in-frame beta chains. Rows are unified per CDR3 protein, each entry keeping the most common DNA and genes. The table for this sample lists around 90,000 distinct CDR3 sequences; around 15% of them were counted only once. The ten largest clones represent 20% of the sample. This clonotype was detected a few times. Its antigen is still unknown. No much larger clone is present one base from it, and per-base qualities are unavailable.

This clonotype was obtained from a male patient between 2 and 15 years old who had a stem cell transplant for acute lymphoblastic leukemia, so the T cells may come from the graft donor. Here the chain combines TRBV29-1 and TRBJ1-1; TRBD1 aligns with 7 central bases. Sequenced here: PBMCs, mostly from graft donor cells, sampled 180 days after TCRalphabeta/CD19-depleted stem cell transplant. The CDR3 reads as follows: CSVEEMGQPFLRMNTEAFF. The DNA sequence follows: TGCAGCGTTGAAGAGATGGGACAGCCATTTCTCCGCATGAACACTGAAGCTTTCTTT.